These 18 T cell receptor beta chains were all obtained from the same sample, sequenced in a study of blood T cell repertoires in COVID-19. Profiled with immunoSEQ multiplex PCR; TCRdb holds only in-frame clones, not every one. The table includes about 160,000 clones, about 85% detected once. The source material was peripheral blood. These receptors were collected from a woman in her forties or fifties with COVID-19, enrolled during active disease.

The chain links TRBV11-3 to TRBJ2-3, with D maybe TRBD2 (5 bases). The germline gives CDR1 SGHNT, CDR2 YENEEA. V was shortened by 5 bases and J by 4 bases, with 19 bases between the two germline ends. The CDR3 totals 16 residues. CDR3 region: CASSDPSGTGADTQYF. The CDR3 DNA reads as TGTGCCAGCAGCGACCCCTCGGGAACCGGAGCAGATACGCAGTATTTT.

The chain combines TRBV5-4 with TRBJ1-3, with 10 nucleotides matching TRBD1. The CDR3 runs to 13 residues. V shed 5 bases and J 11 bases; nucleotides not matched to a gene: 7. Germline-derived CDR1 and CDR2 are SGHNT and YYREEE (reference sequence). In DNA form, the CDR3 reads TGTGCCAGCAGGGACGACAGGGGGCAAGCCATATATTTT. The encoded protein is CASRDDRGQAIYF.

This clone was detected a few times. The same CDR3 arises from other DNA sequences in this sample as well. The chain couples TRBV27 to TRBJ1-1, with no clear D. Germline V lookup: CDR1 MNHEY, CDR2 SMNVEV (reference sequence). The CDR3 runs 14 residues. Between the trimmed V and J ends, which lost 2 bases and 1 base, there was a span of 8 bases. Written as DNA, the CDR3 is TGTGCCAGCAGTTTAGGCCAAACGAACACTGAAGCTTTCTTT. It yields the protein CASSLGQTNTEAFF.

The chain's CDR3 is CASSYSPGGAYEQYF. In DNA, the CDR3 is TGTGCCAGCAGTTACTCGCCAGGGGGTGCCTACGAGCAGTACTTC. The chain has TRBV6-5 and TRBJ2-7; 7 positions match TRBD1. Germline V gene data show CDR1 as MNHEY and CDR2 as SVGAGI. The trim removed 0 bases at V and 2 bases at J, leaving 4 bases unmatched. The CDR3 is 15 residues long.

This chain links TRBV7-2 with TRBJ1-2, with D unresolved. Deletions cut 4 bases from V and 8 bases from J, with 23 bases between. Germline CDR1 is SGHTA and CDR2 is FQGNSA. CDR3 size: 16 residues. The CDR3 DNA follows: TGTGCCAGCAGCTCATCCCCCGGGAACATAGAGAGGGGCTACACCTTC. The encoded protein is CASSSSPGNIERGYTF.

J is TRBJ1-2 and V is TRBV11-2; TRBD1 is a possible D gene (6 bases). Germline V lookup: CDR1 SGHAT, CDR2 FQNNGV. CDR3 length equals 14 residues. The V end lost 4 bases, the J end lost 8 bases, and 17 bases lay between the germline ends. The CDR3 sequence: CASSSWDKVLGYTF. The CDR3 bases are TGTGCCAGCAGCTCCTGGGACAAAGTACTGGGCTACACCTTC.

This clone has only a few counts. This chain's CDR3 is CASTRGPEAFF. The CDR3 nucleotides are TGTGCCAGCACGCGAGGGCCCGAAGCTTTCTTT. This sequence joins TRBV5-6 and TRBJ1-1; D is ambiguous. The CDR3 runs to 11 residues. Germline V gives CDR1 SGHDT, CDR2 YYEEEE. With 6 bases removed from V and 8 bases from J, the gap between germline ends came to 11 bases.

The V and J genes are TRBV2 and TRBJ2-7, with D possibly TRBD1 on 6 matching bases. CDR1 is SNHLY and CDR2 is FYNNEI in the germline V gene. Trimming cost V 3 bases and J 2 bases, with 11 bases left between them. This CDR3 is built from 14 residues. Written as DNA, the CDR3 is TGTGCCAGCAGTGAGCAGGGGCGCCCCTACGAGCAGTACTTC. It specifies CASSEQGRPYEQYF.

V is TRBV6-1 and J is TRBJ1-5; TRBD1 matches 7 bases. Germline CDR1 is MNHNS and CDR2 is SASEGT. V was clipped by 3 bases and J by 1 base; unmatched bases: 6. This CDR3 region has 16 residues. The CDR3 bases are TGTGCCAGCAGTGACCTACAGGGGAAAAGCAATCAGCCCCAGCATTTT. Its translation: CASSDLQGKSNQPQHF.

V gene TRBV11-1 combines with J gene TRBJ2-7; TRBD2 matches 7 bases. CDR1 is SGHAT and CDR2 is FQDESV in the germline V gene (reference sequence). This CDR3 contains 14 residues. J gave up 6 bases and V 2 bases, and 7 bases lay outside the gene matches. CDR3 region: CASSLLAGVAEQYF. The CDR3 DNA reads TGTGCCAGCAGCTTATTGGCGGGGGTGGCCGAGCAGTACTTC. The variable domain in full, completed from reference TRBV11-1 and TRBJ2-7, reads EAEVAQSPRYKITEKSQAVAFWCDPISGHATLYWYRQILGQGPELLVQFQDESVVDDSQLPKDRFSAERLKGVDSTLKIQPAELGDSAMYLCASSLLAGVAEQYFGPGTRLTVT.

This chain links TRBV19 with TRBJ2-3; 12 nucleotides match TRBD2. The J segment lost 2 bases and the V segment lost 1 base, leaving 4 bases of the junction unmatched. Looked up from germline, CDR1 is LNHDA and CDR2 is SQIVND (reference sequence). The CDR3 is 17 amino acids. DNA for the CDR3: TGTGCCAGTAGTATAGTCCGGACTAGCGGGGACACAGATACGCAGTATTTT. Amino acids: CASSIVRTSGDTDTQYF.

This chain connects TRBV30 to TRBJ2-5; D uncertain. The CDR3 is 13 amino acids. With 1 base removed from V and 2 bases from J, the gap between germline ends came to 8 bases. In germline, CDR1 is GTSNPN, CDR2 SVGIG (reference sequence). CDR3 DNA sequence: TGTGCCTGGAGTGAGTGGCTTCAAGAGACCCAGTACTTC. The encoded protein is CAWSEWLQETQYF.

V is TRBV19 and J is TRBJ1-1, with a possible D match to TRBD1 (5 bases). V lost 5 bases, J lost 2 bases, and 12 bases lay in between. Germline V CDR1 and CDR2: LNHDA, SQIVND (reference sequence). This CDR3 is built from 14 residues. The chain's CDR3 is CASSDIQVNTEAFF. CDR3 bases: TGTGCCAGTAGTGACATACAGGTCAACACTGAAGCTTTCTTT.

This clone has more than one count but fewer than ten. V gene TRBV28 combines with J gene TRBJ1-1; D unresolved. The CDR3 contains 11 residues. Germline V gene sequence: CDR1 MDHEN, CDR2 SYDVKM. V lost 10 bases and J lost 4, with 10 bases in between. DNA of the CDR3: TGTGCCACCCAGGCGGGCACTGAAGCTTTCTTT. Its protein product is CATQAGTEAFF. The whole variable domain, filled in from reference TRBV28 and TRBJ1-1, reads DVKVTQSSRYLVKRTGEKVFLECVQDMDHENMFWYRQDPGLGLRLIYFSYDVKMKEKGDIPEGYSVSREKKERFSLILESASTNQTSMYLCATQAGTEAFFGQGTRLTVV.

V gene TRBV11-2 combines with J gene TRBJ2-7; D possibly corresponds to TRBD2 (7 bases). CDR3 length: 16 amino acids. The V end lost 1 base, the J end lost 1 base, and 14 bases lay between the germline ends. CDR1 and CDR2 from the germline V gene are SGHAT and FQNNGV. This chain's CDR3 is CASSLVAGASSYEQYF. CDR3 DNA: TGTGCCAGCAGCTTAGTTGCGGGGGCGAGTTCCTACGAGCAGTACTTC.

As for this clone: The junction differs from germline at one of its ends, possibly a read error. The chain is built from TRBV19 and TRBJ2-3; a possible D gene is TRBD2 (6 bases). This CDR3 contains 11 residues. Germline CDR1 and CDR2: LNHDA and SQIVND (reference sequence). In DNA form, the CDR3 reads TGTGCCAGTTCATCGTGGGACTCTTTGGATTTT. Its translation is CASSSWDSLDF.

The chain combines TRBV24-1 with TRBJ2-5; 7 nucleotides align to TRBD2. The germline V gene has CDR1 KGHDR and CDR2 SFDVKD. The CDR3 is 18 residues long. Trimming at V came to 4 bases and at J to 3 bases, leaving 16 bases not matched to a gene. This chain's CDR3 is CATSDPASGDAGKETQYF. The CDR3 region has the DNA TGTGCCACCAGTGACCCGGCCAGCGGGGATGCAGGTAAAGAGACCCAGTACTTC.

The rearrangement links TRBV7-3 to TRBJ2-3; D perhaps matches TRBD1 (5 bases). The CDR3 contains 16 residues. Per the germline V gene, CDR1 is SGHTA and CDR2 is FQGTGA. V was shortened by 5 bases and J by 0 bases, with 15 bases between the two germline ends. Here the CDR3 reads CASSPYGQGSTDTQYF. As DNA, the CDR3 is TGTGCCAGCAGCCCCTACGGTCAGGGTAGCACAGATACGCAGTATTTT.